This TCR beta chain is drawn from a study of blood T cell repertoires in COVID-19. The CDR3 is 15 amino acids. From germline, CDR1 is LGHNA and CDR2 YSLEER. V was shortened by 0 bases and J by 7 bases, with 10 bases between the two germline ends. Produced via immunoSEQ multiplex PCR; TCRdb's table is partial and in-frame only. The sample includes roughly 79,000 clones, roughly four fifths of them seen just once. This rearrangement joins TRBV4-3 to TRBJ1-6, with D perhaps TRBD1 (6 bases). Sequencing was done on a sample of peripheral blood. The sequence came from a human donor in a cohort sampled during active COVID-19. Here the CDR3 reads CASSQEGGENSPLHF. The CDR3 nucleotides are TGCGCCAGCAGCCAAGAAGGGGGGGAGAATTCACCCCTCCACTTT.